In its sample, the clone carrying this TCR beta chain was seen once. Looked up from germline, CDR1 is MDHEN and CDR2 is SYDVKM. This CDR3 contains 14 residues. Unmatched junction bases numbered 6, after V lost 3 bases and J lost 4 bases. The data were taken from a study of T cell responses to AZD1222 COVID-19 vaccine. The method was immunoSEQ multiplex PCR; TCRdb's version includes in-frame clones alone and lacks a portion of them. Of some 150,000 clones in the sample, approximately 91% were seen once. The sequenced sample was peripheral blood, obtained 28 days after the second AZD1222 dose. The receptor was isolated from an adult who received the AZD1222 COVID-19 vaccine. V is TRBV28 and J is TRBJ2-7; 7 bases map to TRBD2. The CDR3 coding sequence is TGTGCCAGCAGTTTGAGGGGCGGGGGATACGAGCAGTACTTC. Protein product: CASSLRGGGYEQYF.